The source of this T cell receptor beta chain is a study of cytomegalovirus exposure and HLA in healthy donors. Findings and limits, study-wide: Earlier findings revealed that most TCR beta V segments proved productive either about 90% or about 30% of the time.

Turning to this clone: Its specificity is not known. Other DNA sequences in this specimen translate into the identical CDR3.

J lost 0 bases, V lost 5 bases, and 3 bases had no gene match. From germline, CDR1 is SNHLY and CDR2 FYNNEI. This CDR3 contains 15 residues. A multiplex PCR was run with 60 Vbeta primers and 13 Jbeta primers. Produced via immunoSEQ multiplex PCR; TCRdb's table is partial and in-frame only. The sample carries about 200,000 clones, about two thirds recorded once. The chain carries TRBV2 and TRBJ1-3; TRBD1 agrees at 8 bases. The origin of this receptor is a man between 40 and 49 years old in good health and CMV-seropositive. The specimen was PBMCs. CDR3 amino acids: CASSRDRSSGNTIYF. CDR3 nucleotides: TGTGCCAGCAGTAGGGACAGGAGCTCTGGAAACACCATATATTTT.